The rows below give T cell receptor beta chains drawn from one sample of a study of beta chain features in type 1 diabetes. Assay used: immunoSEQ multiplex PCR; TCRdb lists only in-frame clones, some missing. The sample carries 850,000 to 900,000 clones, roughly a sixth recorded once. The specimen sequenced was naive CD4+ T cells from blood. The receptors stem from a woman aged 18-29 years in good health. CDR3s include the opening cysteine and the closing phenylalanine or tryptophan. A D gene is named only where the DNA matches it firmly. The listing skips clone size in some rows; elsewhere it reads once, few, many or a size class.

V	D	size	J	CDR3	DNA
TRBV15	.	.	TRBJ1-5	CATSRDHQGGNQPQHF	TGTGCCACCAGCAGAGATCACCAGGGAGGCAATCAGCCCCAGCATTTT
TRBV9	TRBD1	few	TRBJ2-7	CASSATGVSYEQYF	TGTGCCAGCAGCGCGACAGGGGTGTCCTACGAGCAGTACTTC
TRBV11-2	TRBD2	.	TRBJ2-1	CASSLTGTRKYYNEQFF	TGTGCCAGCAGCCTTACCGGGACTAGAAAGTACTACAATGAGCAGTTCTTC
TRBV2	TRBD2	.	TRBJ2-7	CASSVGLAGYEQYF	TGTGCCAGCAGTGTAGGTCTAGCGGGATACGAGCAGTACTTC
TRBV5-4	TRBD2	.	TRBJ2-3	CASSLAPGLPTTDTQYF	TGTGCCAGCAGCTTGGCTCCGGGACTACCCACGACAGATACGCAGTATTTT
TRBV27	TRBD2	.	TRBJ2-7	CASRNRYTGLAGVKSAEQYF	TGTGCCAGCAGAAACCGGTACACGGGACTAGCGGGAGTAAAATCTGCCGAGCAGTACTTC
TRBV2	.	.	TRBJ1-5	CASSYGFDQPQHF	TGTGCCAGCAGTTACGGTTTTGATCAGCCCCAGCATTTT
TRBV27	.	few	TRBJ1-2	CASSRQTAKDGYTF	TGTGCCAGCAGCCGTCAGACAGCTAAGGATGGCTACACCTTC
TRBV18	.	few	TRBJ1-3	CASSLGPHARNTIYF	TGTGCCAGCTCACTAGGGCCGCATGCAAGGAACACCATATATTTT
TRBV9	.	few	TRBJ2-1	CASSVLATGSYNEQFF	TGTGCCAGCAGCGTACTAGCGACCGGCTCCTACAATGAGCAGTTCTTC
TRBV6-5	.	few	TRBJ2-3	CATGKGGMQYF	TGTGCCACCGGCAAAGGGGGGATGCAGTATTTT
TRBV9	TRBD1	.	TRBJ1-1	CASSVLGKTGTEAFF	TGTGCCAGCAGCGTATTGGGTAAGACAGGGACTGAAGCTTTCTTT
TRBV6-6	.	few	TRBJ2-1	CASSYTEGEQFF	TGTGCCAGCAGTTACACCGAGGGGGAGCAGTTCTTC
TRBV7-2	.	few	TRBJ2-1	CASSLVASRDNEQFF	TGTGCCAGCAGCTTAGTCGCTAGCCGCGATAATGAGCAGTTCTTC
TRBV9	.	.	TRBJ2-6	CASSVGWDSGANVLTF	TGTGCCAGCAGCGTGGGGTGGGACTCTGGGGCCAACGTCCTGACTTTC
TRBV28	TRBD1	once	TRBJ1-3	CASEPGGTGNTIYF	TGTGCCAGCGAACCAGGGGGAACTGGAAACACCATATATTTT
TRBV5-1	.	few	TRBJ2-2	CASSSYRGDTGELFF	TGCGCCAGCAGCTCCTATCGGGGCGACACCGGGGAGCTGTTTTTT
TRBV21-1	.	few	TRBJ2-6	CASSKGSGRGSGANVLTF	TGTGCCAGCAGCAAAGGTAGCGGGAGAGGTAGCGGGGCCAACGTCCTGACTTTC
TRBV7-2	.	.	TRBJ2-7	CASSLGSTSYEQYF	TGTGCCAGCAGCTTAGGATCCACGTCCTACGAGCAGTACTTC
TRBV27	.	.	TRBJ2-7	CASSLIGVHEQYF	TGTGCCAGCAGTTTAATCGGGGTTCACGAGCAGTACTTC
TRBV7-8	.	.	TRBJ1-3	CASSLASRASGNTIYF	TGTGCCAGCAGCTTAGCGTCCAGGGCATCTGGAAACACCATATATTTT
TRBV5-1	.	.	TRBJ1-1	CASSFDPNTEAFF	TGCGCCAGCAGCTTCGACCCCAACACTGAAGCTTTCTTT
TRBV5-6	.	many	TRBJ2-6	CASSRSGANVLTF	TGTGCCAGCAGCCGCTCGGGGGCCAACGTCCTGACTTTC
TRBV15	.	few	TRBJ2-7	CATSRDPAALYEQYF	TGTGCCACCAGCAGAGATCCAGCGGCCTTGTACGAGCAGTACTTC
TRBV5-4	TRBD1	.	TRBJ1-5	CAIEGASNQPQHF	TGTGCCATCGAGGGGGCAAGCAATCAGCCCCAGCATTTT
TRBV5-4	TRBD1	.	TRBJ1-1	CASSYRDRGGTEAFF	TGTGCCAGCAGCTACCGGGACAGGGGAGGCACTGAAGCTTTCTTT
TRBV28	.	few	TRBJ2-7	CASSLEARSEQYF	TGTGCCAGCAGTTTGGAGGCGAGGAGCGAGCAGTACTTC
TRBV5-5	TRBD2	.	TRBJ2-3	CASSPLGQGKTSGGTDTQYF	TGTGCCAGCAGCCCCCTAGGTCAGGGTAAAACTAGCGGGGGCACAGATACGCAGTATTTT
TRBV7-9	TRBD2	few	TRBJ2-1	CASSLRGSGLNEQFF	TGTGCCAGCAGCTTACGCGGGAGTGGCCTCAATGAGCAGTTCTTC
TRBV11-2	.	few	TRBJ2-1	CASSSLVLQFF	TGTGCCAGCAGCTCGCTAGTACTGCAGTTCTTC
TRBV10-3	.	.	TRBJ1-5	CAIRGASNQPQHF	TGTGCCATCAGGGGAGCGAGCAATCAGCCCCAGCATTTT
TRBV28	.	few	TRBJ1-2	CASRRGDYGYTF	TGTGCCAGCAGACGAGGGGACTATGGCTACACCTTC
TRBV6-6	.	.	TRBJ1-2	CASSPTANYGYTF	TGTGCCAGCAGCCCTACAGCTAACTATGGCTACACCTTC
TRBV7-9	.	few	TRBJ1-4	CASSLRPGSATNEKLFF	TGTGCCAGCAGCTTGAGGCCAGGAAGTGCAACTAATGAAAAACTGTTTTTT
TRBV28	TRBD1	few	TRBJ2-1	CASSLNQGAVFF	TGTGCCAGCAGTTTGAACCAGGGGGCTGTGTTCTTC
TRBV29-1	TRBD2	.	TRBJ2-1	CSVGREGNEQFF	TGCAGCGTGGGGCGGGAGGGCAATGAGCAGTTCTTC
TRBV6-1	TRBD1	.	TRBJ2-1	CASTPRDSYNEQFF	TGTGCCAGCACCCCACGGGACAGCTACAATGAGCAGTTCTTC
TRBV6-6	.	.	TRBJ2-5	CASSSQFQETQYF	TGTGCCAGCAGTTCCCAATTCCAAGAGACCCAGTACTTC
TRBV5-1	.	.	TRBJ2-4	CASSLGVAKNIQYF	TGCGCCAGCAGCTTGGGGGTAGCCAAAAACATTCAGTACTTC
TRBV18	TRBD2	.	TRBJ2-3	CASSPPGRLAGADTQYF	TGTGCCAGCTCACCACCAGGGCGCCTAGCGGGAGCAGATACGCAGTATTTT
TRBV6-5	.	.	TRBJ1-2	CASSFTSTGRDGYTF	TGTGCCAGCAGCTTCACCTCCACAGGGAGGGATGGCTACACCTTC
TRBV7-9	.	.	TRBJ2-1	CASSSQQGWDEQFF	TGTGCCAGCAGCTCTCAACAGGGTTGGGATGAGCAGTTCTTC
TRBV20-1	.	.	TRBJ2-1	CSARDVRQFF	TGCAGTGCTAGAGATGTTCGGCAGTTCTTC
TRBV5-1	TRBD1	few	TRBJ2-5	CASSLGDRGLETQYF	TGCGCCAGCAGCTTGGGGGACAGGGGTTTGGAGACCCAGTACTTC
TRBV28	TRBD2	.	TRBJ2-7	CASSLASAGKPQQYF	TGTGCCAGCAGTTTAGCTTCAGCGGGAAAGCCCCAGCAGTACTTC
TRBV6-6	.	.	TRBJ1-1	CASSYSLGGSSEAFF	TGTGCCAGCAGTTACTCCCTTGGGGGGAGTTCTGAAGCTTTCTTT
TRBV4-2	.	few	TRBJ2-3	CASSQERRSADTQYF	TGTGCCAGCAGCCAAGAACGAAGGTCGGCAGATACGCAGTATTTT
TRBV20-1	.	.	TRBJ2-7	CSAPGHYEQYF	TGCAGTGCTCCAGGGCACTACGAGCAGTACTTC
TRBV28	TRBD2	few	TRBJ2-7	CASSKHGGSYEQYF	TGTGCCAGCAGTAAGCATGGCGGGAGCTACGAGCAGTACTTC
TRBV28	TRBD2	.	TRBJ2-1	CASSSWKRGSSYNEQFF	TGTGCCAGCAGTTCATGGAAGCGGGGGAGCTCCTACAATGAGCAGTTCTTC
TRBV15	.	.	TRBJ1-5	CATSRGPGDNQPQHF	TGTGCCACCAGCAGAGGACCGGGGGACAATCAGCCCCAGCATTTT
TRBV6-4	TRBD1	.	TRBJ1-5	CASTPGGLQQPQHF	TGTGCCAGCACTCCAGGGGGCCTTCAGCAGCCCCAGCATTTT
TRBV18	TRBD1	few	TRBJ2-7	CASSPGTGDYEQYF	TGTGCCAGCTCACCGGGGACAGGAGATTACGAGCAGTACTTC
TRBV18	.	.	TRBJ2-7	CASSPPGWLAPRDEQYF	TGTGCCAGCTCACCACCGGGTTGGCTAGCCCCTCGGGACGAGCAGTACTTC
TRBV19	.	.	TRBJ2-2	CASSPRTHRNTGELFF	TGTGCCAGTAGTCCCAGAACCCACAGGAACACCGGGGAGCTGTTTTTT
TRBV19	TRBD2	.	TRBJ2-2	CASTPTQGAGNTGELFF	TGTGCCAGTACCCCCACACAAGGAGCGGGAAACACCGGGGAGCTGTTTTTT
TRBV7-3	TRBD1	.	TRBJ2-1	CASSLTFRDRDEQFF	TGTGCCAGCAGCTTAACGTTCCGGGACAGGGATGAGCAGTTCTTC
TRBV7-2	TRBD1	few	TRBJ2-2	CASSLGQGAGELFF	TGTGCCAGCAGCTTAGGCCAGGGGGCCGGGGAGCTGTTTTTT
TRBV5-1	TRBD2	.	TRBJ2-1	CASSFGTSGGSSYNEQFF	TGCGCCAGCAGCTTCGGGACTAGCGGAGGGAGCTCCTACAATGAGCAGTTCTTC
TRBV5-1	.	.	TRBJ2-7	CASSLEGFGASYEQYF	TGCGCCAGCAGCTTGGAGGGTTTCGGGGCCTCCTACGAGCAGTACTTC